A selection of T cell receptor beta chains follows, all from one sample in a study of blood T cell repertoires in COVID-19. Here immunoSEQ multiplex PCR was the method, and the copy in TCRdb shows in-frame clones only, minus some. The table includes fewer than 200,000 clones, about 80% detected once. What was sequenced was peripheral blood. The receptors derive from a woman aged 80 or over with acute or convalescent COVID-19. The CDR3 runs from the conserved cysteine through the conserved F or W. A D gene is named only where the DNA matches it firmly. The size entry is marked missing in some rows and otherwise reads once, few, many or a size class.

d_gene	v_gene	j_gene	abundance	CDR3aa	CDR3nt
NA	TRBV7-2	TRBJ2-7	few	CASSLDNYEQYF	TGTGCCAGCAGCTTAGACAACTACGAGCAGTACTTC
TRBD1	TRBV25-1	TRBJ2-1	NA	CASPHQGAFYNEQFF	TGTGCCAGCCCTCACCAGGGGGCATTTTACAATGAGCAGTTCTTC
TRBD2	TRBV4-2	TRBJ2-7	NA	CASSGTGTSGSYEQYF	TGTGCCAGCAGCGGCACCGGGACTAGCGGCTCCTACGAGCAGTACTTC
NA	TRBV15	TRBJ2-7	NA	CATSRGRGSSYEQYF	TGTGCCACCAGCAGAGGCCGAGGCTCCTCCTACGAGCAGTACTTC
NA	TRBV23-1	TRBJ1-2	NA	CASSIRENYGYTF	TGCGCCAGCAGTATCAGGGAAAACTATGGCTACACCTTC
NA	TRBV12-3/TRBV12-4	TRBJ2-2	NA	CASSPQGAGELFF	TGTGCCAGCAGTCCACAGGGCGCCGGGGAGCTGTTTTTT
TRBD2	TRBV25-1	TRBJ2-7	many	CASGLAGSSVEEQYF	TGTGCCAGCGGACTAGCGGGATCTTCGGTGGAGGAGCAGTACTTC
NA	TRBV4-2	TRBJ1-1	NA	CASSQREGTEAFF	TGTGCCAGCAGCCAACGGGAGGGGACTGAAGCTTTCTTT
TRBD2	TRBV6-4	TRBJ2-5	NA	CASSELAGSVETQYF	TGTGCCAGCAGTGAGCTAGCGGGGAGCGTAGAGACCCAGTACTTC
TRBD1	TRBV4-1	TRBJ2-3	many	CASSPGTGEDTQYF	TGCGCCAGCAGCCCCGGGACAGGGGAGGATACGCAGTATTTT
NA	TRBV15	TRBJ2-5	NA	CATSRSQSGETQYF	TGTGCCACCAGCAGATCGCAATCCGGGGAGACCCAGTACTTC
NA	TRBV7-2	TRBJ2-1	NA	CASSTRTGGSNEQFF	TGTGCCAGCAGCACCAGGACGGGGGGCTCCAATGAGCAGTTCTTC
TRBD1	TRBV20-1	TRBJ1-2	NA	CSAAQGDGYTF	TGCAGTGCGGCCCAGGGGGATGGCTACACCTTC
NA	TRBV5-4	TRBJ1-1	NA	CASSLWANTEAFF	TGTGCCAGCAGCTTGTGGGCGAACACTGAAGCTTTCTTT
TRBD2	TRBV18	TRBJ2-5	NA	CASSPRSSGTSGGARQETQYF	TGTGCCAGCTCACCACGATCTTCTGGGACTAGCGGGGGAGCTCGGCAAGAGACCCAGTACTTC
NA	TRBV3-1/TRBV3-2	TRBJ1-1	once	CASSQIPGADTEAFF	TGTGCCAGCAGCCAAATACCAGGGGCAGACACTGAAGCTTTCTTT
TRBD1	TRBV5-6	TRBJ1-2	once	CASRGTGRSDYGYTF	TGTGCCAGCAGGGGGACAGGGCGTTCAGACTATGGCTACACCTTC
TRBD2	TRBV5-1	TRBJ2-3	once	CASSLASGITDTQYF	TGCGCCAGCAGCTTGGCTAGCGGGATCACAGATACGCAGTATTTT
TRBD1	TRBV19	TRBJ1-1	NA	CASRRQGMNTEAFF	TGTGCCAGTAGGCGACAGGGGATGAACACTGAAGCTTTCTTT
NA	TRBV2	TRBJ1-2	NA	CASSEYPGTNYGYTF	TGTGCCAGCAGTGAATACCCCGGGACTAACTATGGCTACACCTTC
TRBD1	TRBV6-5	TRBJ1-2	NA	CASRLTGGHYGYTF	TGTGCCAGCAGGCTGACAGGGGGCCACTATGGCTACACCTTC
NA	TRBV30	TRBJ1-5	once	CAWSPGSFINQPQHF	TGTGCCTGGAGCCCAGGATCCTTTATCAATCAGCCCCAGCATTTT
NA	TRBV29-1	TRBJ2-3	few	CSVTSGVGTDTQYF	TGCAGCGTCACATCGGGGGTGGGCACAGATACGCAGTATTTT
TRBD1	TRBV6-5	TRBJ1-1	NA	CASSRDRGQTEAFF	TGTGCCAGCAGCCGCGACAGGGGACAGACTGAAGCTTTCTTT
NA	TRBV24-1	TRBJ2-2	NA	CATSDTVGQNTGELFF	TGTGCCACCAGTGACACCGTGGGGCAGAACACCGGGGAGCTGTTTTTT
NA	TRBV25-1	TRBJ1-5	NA	CASSEYWTDNQPQHF	TGTGCCAGCAGTGAATATTGGACAGACAATCAGCCCCAGCATTTT
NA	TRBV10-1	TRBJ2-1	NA	CASSGGLDEQFF	TGCGCCAGCAGTGGTGGGCTCGATGAGCAGTTCTTC
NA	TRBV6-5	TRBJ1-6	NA	CASSYAKMTGLTLHF	TGTGCCAGCAGTTACGCCAAAATGACAGGTTTGACCCTCCACTTT
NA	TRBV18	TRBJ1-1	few	CASSPLRGGSEAFF	TGTGCCAGCTCACCCCTCCGGGGGGGCAGTGAAGCTTTCTTT
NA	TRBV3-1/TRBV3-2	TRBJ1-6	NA	CASSQDRWAPLHF	TGTGCCAGCAGCCAAGACAGGTGGGCACCCCTCCACTTT
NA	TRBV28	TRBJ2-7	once	CASSLNTGPREQYF	TGTGCCAGCAGTTTGAATACAGGGCCCCGGGAGCAGTACTTC
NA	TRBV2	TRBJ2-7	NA	CAKAVAGSYEQYF	TGTGCCAAAGCAGTTGCGGGCTCCTACGAGCAGTACTTC
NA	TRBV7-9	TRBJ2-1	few	CASSPRGQGFGEQFF	TGTGCCAGCAGCCCCCGTGGGCAGGGATTCGGTGAGCAGTTCTTC
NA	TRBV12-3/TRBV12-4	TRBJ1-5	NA	CASAGPGEPQHF	TGTGCCAGCGCGGGCCCAGGGGAGCCCCAGCATTTT
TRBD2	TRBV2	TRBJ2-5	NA	CASSRTSGGYQETQYF	TGTGCCAGCAGTCGGACTAGCGGGGGGTACCAAGAGACCCAGTACTTC
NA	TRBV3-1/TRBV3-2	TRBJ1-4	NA	CASSPSSVNEKLFF	TGTGCCAGCAGCCCCTCCTCGGTGAATGAAAAACTGTTTTTT
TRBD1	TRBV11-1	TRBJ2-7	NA	CASSWTGTGTTEQYF	TGTGCCAGCAGTTGGACCGGGACAGGGACCACCGAGCAGTACTTC
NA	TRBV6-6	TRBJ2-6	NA	CASSAQGSGANVLTF	TGTGCCAGCAGTGCCCAGGGGTCTGGGGCCAACGTCCTGACTTTC
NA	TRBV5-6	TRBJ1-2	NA	CASSLGERGYGYTF	TGTGCCAGCAGCTTGGGGGAAAGGGGCTATGGCTACACCTTC
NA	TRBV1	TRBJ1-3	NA	CTSSFNLSGNTIYF	TGCACCAGCAGCTTCAACCTGAGCGGAAACACCATATATTTT
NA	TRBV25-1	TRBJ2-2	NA	CASSEQGGGELFF	TGTGCCAGCAGTGAACAGGGCGGCGGGGAGCTGTTTTTT
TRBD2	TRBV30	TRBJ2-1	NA	CAWSAGLAINEQFF	TGTGCCTGGAGTGCCGGACTAGCGATAAATGAGCAGTTCTTC
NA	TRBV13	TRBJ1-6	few	CASSFRDSPLHF	TGTGCCAGCAGCTTCCGGGATTCACCCCTCCACTTT
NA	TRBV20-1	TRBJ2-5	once	CSARGGETQYF	TGCAGTGCTAGGGGAGGAGAGACCCAGTACTTC
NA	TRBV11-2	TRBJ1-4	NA	CASSLVLGANEKLFF	TGTGCCAGCAGCTTAGTACTCGGGGCTAATGAAAAACTGTTTTTT
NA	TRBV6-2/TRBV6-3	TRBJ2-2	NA	CASSYPSLSTGELFF	TGTGCCAGCAGTTACCCCTCTCTGAGCACCGGGGAGCTGTTTTTT
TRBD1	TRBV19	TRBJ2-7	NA	CASSRTGLSSYEQYF	TGTGCCAGTAGCCGGACAGGATTAAGCTCCTACGAGCAGTACTTC
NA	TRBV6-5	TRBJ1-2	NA	CASRRRTSYGYTF	TGTGCCAGCAGGCGTCGGACAAGCTATGGCTACACCTTC
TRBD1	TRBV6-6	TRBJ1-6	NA	CASSTGGHNSPLHF	TGTGCCAGCAGTACAGGGGGCCATAATTCACCCCTCCACTTT
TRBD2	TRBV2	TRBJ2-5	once	CASSVRLAGNQETQYF	TGTGCCAGCAGTGTACGGCTAGCGGGGAACCAAGAGACCCAGTACTTC
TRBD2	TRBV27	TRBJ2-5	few	CASSSGLAGQETQYF	TGTGCCAGCAGCTCCGGACTAGCGGGACAAGAGACCCAGTACTTC
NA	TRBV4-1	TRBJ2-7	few	CASSQETRPPRDEQYF	TGCGCCAGCAGCCAAGAAACTCGCCCGCCTAGAGACGAGCAGTACTTC
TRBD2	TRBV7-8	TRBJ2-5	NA	CASSLGPAGSGETQYF	TGTGCCAGCAGCTTAGGACCAGCGGGGTCGGGGGAGACCCAGTACTTC
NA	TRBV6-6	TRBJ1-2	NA	CASSYSKADGYTF	TGTGCCAGCAGTTACTCAAAAGCCGATGGCTACACCTTC
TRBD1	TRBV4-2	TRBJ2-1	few	CASSQVGQGGEVKYNEQFF	TGTGCCAGCAGCCAAGTGGGACAGGGAGGGGAGGTGAAGTACAATGAGCAGTTCTTC
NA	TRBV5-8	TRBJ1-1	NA	CASSLVYRADTEAFF	TGTGCCAGCAGCTTGGTTTACAGGGCCGACACTGAAGCTTTCTTT
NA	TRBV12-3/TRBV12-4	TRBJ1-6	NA	CASRQGFSPLHF	TGTGCCAGCAGACAGGGATTTTCACCCCTCCACTTT